Listed here are 11 T cell receptor beta chains from one sample, sequenced in a study of PD-1 blockade in classical Hodgkin lymphoma. Each of the patients experienced relapse following autologous stem cell transplantation, and their brentuximab vedotin exposure differed. Generated by immunoSEQ multiplex PCR, the TCRdb table keeps only in-frame clones and is missing some. The sample consists of some 15,000 clones, 65% to 85% of them appearing once. The sample consisted of peripheral blood mononuclear cells (PBMCs), taken before the second cycle of nivolumab. These receptor sequences come from a human donor with classical Hodgkin lymphoma.

This chain uses TRBV5-1 with TRBJ1-5; D is unclear. The CDR3 is 14 residues long. V lost 2 bases and J lost 6, with 12 bases in between. Germline V gene data show CDR1 as SGHRS and CDR2 as YFSETQ. CDR3 protein: CASSFGDVGQPQHF. Here the CDR3 DNA reads TGCGCCAGCAGCTTCGGGGATGTTGGTCAGCCCCAGCATTTT.

Regarding this clone: The identical CDR3 is also encoded by other nucleotide sequences in the sample. The gene calls are TRBV2 and TRBJ1-5; D ambiguous. There are 14 residues in the CDR3. The V gene lost 3 bases and the J gene lost 0 bases, with 6 bases spanning the gap. Germline V gene data show CDR1 as SNHLY and CDR2 as FYNNEI. CDR3 nucleotides: TGTGCCAGCAGTGACCGGGTTAGCAATCAGCCCCAGCATTTT. Amino acids: CASSDRVSNQPQHF.

The chain has TRBV19 and TRBJ2-1; 9 positions agree with TRBD2. The ends lost 5 bases at V and 5 bases at J; junction bases unmatched: 16. The V gene's germline CDR1 is LNHDA and CDR2 SQIVND (reference sequence). The CDR3 contains 18 residues. This CDR3 is CASSALRRGGLLDNEQFF. The CDR3 DNA follows: TGTGCCAGTAGTGCCTTGCGGCGGGGGGGCCTTCTTGACAATGAGCAGTTCTTC. Combining the CDR3 with reference TRBV19 and TRBJ2-1 gives the whole variable domain DGGITQSPKYLFRKEGQNVTLSCEQNLNHDAMYWYRQDPGQGLRLIYYSQIVNDFQKGDIAEGYSVSREKKESFPLTVTSAQKNPTAFYLCASSALRRGGLLDNEQFFGPGTRLTVL.

The chain carries TRBV7-2 and TRBJ2-2; 10 bases map to TRBD2. Germline CDR1 SGHTA, CDR2 FQGNSA. Trimming at V came to 2 bases and at J to 0 bases, leaving 6 bases not matched to a gene. There are 18 residues in the CDR3. The CDR3, as DNA: TGTGCCAGCAGCTTAACCCTAGCGGGGGCCTCGAACACCGGGGAGCTGTTTTTT. As protein: CASSLTLAGASNTGELFF. The whole variable domain, filled in from reference TRBV7-2 and TRBJ2-2, reads GAGVSQSPSNKVTEKGKDVELRCDPISGHTALYWYRQSLGQGLEFLIYFQGNSAPDKSGLPSDRFSAERTGGSVSTLTIQRTQQEDSAVYLCASSLTLAGASNTGELFFGEGSRLTVL.

The chain has TRBV21-1 and TRBJ1-5. TRBV21-1 is annotated as a pseudogene. The CDR3 runs 18 residues. The CDR3 protein is CASTTRRASGESNQPQHF. The CDR3 nucleotides read TGTGCCAGCACCACGAGGAGAGCCTCGGGGGAAAGCAATCAGCCCCAGCATTTT.

The chain uses TRBV19 and TRBJ1-4; D unclear. Germline V CDR1 and CDR2: LNHDA, SQIVND (reference sequence). The length of the CDR3 is 16 residues. V gave up 1 base and J gave up 7 bases, with 16 bases separating them. CDR3 bases: TGTGCCAGTAGTATAGGAGCCCGGACCGAACTTGAAAAACTGTTTTTT. Protein sequence: CASSIGARTELEKLFF.

The rearrangement uses TRBV5-1 and TRBJ2-7; TRBD1 matches at 8 bases. This CDR3 contains 14 residues. The germline V gene has CDR1 SGHRS and CDR2 YFSETQ. The V segment lost 5 bases and the J segment 2 bases; nucleotides outside the gene matches: 6. CDR3 DNA sequence: TGCGCCAGCAGGCAGCAGGGGGCCACCTACGAGCAGTACTTC. It specifies CASRQQGATYEQYF.

The V call is TRBV6-6, the J call TRBJ1-2; no firm D call. V was cut by 0 bases and J by 5 bases, with 13 bases left in between. The germline CDR1 and CDR2 sequences are MNHNY and SVGAGI (reference sequence). The length of the CDR3 is 15 residues. CDR3 region: CASSYSSVTTYGYTF. The CDR3 DNA reads TGTGCCAGCAGTTACTCGAGCGTTACGACGTATGGCTACACCTTC.

The chain is built from TRBV5-4 and TRBJ1-1; TRBD1 matches at 10 bases. The V and J ends lost 4 bases and 11 bases, in that order; junction bases with no gene match: 5. Germline loops: CDR1 SGHNT, CDR2 YYREEE (reference sequence). CDR3 size: 12 residues. This chain's CDR3 is CASSPTGGTAFF. The CDR3, as DNA: TGTGCCAGCAGCCCGACAGGGGGCACGGCTTTCTTT. Full variable domain (rest looked up from reference TRBV5-4 and TRBJ1-1): ETGVTQSPTHLIKTRGQQVTLRCSSQSGHNTVSWYQQALGQGPQFIFQYYREEENGRGNFPPRFSGLQFPNYSSELNVNALELDDSALYLCASSPTGGTAFFGQGTRLTVV.

The rearrangement joins TRBV28 to TRBJ2-3; D is unresolved. Per germline, CDR1 MDHEN and CDR2 SYDVKM. Trimming pared 6 bases from V and 5 bases from J, leaving 15 bases between. This CDR3 comprises 14 residues. The CDR3 DNA follows: TGTGCCAGCAGGTTCAGGTTACGGCGAGATACGCAGTATTTT. Translated, it gives CASRFRLRRDTQYF.

This chain joins TRBV9 and TRBJ2-3, with D possibly TRBD1 on 5 matching bases. Deletions cut 0 bases from V and 2 bases from J, with 10 bases between. Germline-derived CDR1 and CDR2 are SGDLS and YYNGEE. CDR3 length: 15 amino acids. This chain's CDR3 is CASSVGTLFTDTQYF. Written as DNA, the CDR3 is TGTGCCAGCAGCGTAGGGACACTTTTCACAGATACGCAGTATTTT.